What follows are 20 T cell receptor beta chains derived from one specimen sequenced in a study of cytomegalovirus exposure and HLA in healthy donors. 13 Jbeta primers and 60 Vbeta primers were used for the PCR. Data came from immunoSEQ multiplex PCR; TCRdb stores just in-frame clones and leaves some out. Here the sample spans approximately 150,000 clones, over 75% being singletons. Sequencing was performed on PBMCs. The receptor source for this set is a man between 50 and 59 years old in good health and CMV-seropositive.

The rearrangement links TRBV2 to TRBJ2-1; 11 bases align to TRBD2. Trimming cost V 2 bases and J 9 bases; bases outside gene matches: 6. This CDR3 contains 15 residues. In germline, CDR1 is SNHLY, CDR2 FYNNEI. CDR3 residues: CASSERASGRSEQFF. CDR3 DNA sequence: TGTGCCAGCAGTGAACGGGCTAGCGGGAGGAGTGAGCAGTTCTTC.

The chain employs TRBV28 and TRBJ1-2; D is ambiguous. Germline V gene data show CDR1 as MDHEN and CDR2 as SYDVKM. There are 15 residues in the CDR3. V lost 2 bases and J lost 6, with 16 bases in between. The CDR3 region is CASSLADWDFDGYTF. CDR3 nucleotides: TGTGCCAGCAGTTTAGCGGACTGGGATTTTGATGGCTACACCTTC.

CDR3 protein: CASSASLGGNTEAFF. CDR3 coding DNA: TGTGCCAGCAGCGCGTCTTTAGGGGGGAACACTGAAGCTTTCTTT. The chain combines TRBV5-4 with TRBJ1-1, with D perhaps TRBD1 (6 bases). The germline V gene has CDR1 SGHNT and CDR2 YYREEE (reference sequence). The CDR3 length is 15 residues. V dropped 4 bases and J dropped 1 base, with 14 bases sitting between them.

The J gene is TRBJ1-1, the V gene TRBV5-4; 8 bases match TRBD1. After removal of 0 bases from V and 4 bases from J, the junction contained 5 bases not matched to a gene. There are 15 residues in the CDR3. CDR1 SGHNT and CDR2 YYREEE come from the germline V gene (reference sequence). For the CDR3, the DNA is TGTGCCAGCAGCTTGGTCGGGCAGGGGGCCACTGAAGCTTTCTTT. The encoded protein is CASSLVGQGATEAFF. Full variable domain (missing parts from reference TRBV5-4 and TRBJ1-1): ETGVTQSPTHLIKTRGQQVTLRCSSQSGHNTVSWYQQALGQGPQFIFQYYREEENGRGNFPPRFSGLQFPNYSSELNVNALELDDSALYLCASSLVGQGATEAFFGQGTRLTVV.

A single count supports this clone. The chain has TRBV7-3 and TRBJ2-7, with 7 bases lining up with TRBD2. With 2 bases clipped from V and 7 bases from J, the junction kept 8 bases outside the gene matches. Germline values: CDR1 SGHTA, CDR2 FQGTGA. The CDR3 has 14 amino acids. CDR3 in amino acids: CASSLGGRAEEQYF. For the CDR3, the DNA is TGTGCCAGCAGCTTAGGGGGGAGGGCCGAAGAGCAGTACTTC.

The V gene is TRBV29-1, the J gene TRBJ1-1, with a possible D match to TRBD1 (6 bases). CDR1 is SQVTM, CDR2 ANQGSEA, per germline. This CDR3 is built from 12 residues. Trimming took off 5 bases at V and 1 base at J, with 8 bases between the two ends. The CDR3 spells CSVTGSNTEAFF. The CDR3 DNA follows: TGCAGCGTTACAGGGTCGAACACTGAAGCTTTCTTT.

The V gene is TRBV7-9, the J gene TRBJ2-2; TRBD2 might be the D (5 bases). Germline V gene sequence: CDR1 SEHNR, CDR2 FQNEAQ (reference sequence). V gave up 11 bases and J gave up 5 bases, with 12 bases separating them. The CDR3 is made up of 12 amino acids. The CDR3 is CAEGSETGELFF. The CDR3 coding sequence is TGTGCCGAGGGAAGCGAGACCGGGGAGCTGTTTTTT.

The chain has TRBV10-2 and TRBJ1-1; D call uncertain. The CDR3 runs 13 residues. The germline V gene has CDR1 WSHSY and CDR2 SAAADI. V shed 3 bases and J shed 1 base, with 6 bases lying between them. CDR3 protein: CASSEGRNTEAFF. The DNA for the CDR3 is TGCGCCAGCAGTGAAGGGAGGAACACTGAAGCTTTCTTT.

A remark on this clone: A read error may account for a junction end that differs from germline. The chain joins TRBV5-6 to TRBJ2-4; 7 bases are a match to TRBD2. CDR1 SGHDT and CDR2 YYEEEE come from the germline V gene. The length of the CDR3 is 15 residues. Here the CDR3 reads CASSLGLLAKNIQYF. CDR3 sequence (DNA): TGTGCCAGCAGTTTGGGACTACTAGCCAAAAACATTCAGTACTTC.

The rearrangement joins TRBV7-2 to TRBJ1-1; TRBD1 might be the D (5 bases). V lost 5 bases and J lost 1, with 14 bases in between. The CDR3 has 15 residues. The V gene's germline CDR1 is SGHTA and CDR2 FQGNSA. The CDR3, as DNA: TGTGCCAGCAGCAAAGCCTGGGGGGGGAACACTGAAGCTTTCTTT. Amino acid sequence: CASSKAWGGNTEAFF.

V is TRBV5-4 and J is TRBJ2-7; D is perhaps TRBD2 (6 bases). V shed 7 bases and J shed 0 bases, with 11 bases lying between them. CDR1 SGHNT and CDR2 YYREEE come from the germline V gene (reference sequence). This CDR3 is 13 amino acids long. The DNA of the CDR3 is TGTGCCAGCCGGCCTAGCGACTCCTACGAGCAGTACTTC. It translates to CASRPSDSYEQYF.

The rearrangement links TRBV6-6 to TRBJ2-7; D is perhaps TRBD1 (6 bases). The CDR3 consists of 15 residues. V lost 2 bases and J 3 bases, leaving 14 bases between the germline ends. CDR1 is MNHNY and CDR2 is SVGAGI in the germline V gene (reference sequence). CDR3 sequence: CASSYGARGDYEQYF. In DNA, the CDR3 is TGTGCCAGCAGTTACGGAGCCAGGGGAGACTACGAGCAGTACTTC.

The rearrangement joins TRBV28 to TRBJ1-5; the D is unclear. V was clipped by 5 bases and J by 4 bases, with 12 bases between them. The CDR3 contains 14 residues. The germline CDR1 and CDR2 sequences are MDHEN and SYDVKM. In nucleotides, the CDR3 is TGTGCCAGCAGTCCACCGGCGGGAAATCAGCCCCAGCATTTT. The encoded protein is CASSPPAGNQPQHF. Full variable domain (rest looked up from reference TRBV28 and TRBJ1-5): DVKVTQSSRYLVKRTGEKVFLECVQDMDHENMFWYRQDPGLGLRLIYFSYDVKMKEKGDIPEGYSVSREKKERFSLILESASTNQTSMYLCASSPPAGNQPQHFGDGTRLSIL.

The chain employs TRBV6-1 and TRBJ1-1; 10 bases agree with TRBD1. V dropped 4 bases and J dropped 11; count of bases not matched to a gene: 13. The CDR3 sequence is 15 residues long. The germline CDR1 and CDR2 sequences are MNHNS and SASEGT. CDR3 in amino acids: CASSVYRQGASVAFF. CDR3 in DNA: TGTGCCAGCAGTGTGTACCGACAGGGGGCGTCTGTTGCTTTCTTT.

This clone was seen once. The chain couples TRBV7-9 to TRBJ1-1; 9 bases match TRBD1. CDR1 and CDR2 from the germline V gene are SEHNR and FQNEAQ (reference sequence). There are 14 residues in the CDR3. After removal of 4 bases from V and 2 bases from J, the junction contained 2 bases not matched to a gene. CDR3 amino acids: CASSSDRGNTEAFF. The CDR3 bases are TGTGCCAGCAGCTCGGACAGGGGAAACACTGAAGCTTTCTTT.

The CDR3, as DNA: TGTGCCAGCAGGTCGGAGTCGGGACAGGGGAAAGCTTTCTTT. This encodes CASRSESGQGKAFF. The chain recombines TRBV6-4 with TRBJ1-1; 10 nucleotides match TRBD1. V trimming: 6 bases; J trimming: 9 bases; junction bases outside the gene matches: 10. Germline-derived CDR1 and CDR2 are MRHNA and SNTAGT. The CDR3 length is 14 residues.

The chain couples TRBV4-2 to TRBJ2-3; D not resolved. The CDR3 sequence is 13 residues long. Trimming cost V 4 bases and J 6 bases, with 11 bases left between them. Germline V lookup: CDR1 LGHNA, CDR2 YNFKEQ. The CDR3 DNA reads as TGTGCCAGCAGCCGACGTGAGGCGGATACGCAGTATTTT. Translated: CASSRREADTQYF.

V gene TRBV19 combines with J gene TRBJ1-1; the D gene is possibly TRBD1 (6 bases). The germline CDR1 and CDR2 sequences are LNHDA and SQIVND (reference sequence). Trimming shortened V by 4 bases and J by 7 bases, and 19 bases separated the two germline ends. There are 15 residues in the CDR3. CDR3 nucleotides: TGTGCCAGTAGTAGAAAGGGCGGACAGCCATTTGAAGCTTTCTTT. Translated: CASSRKGGQPFEAFF.

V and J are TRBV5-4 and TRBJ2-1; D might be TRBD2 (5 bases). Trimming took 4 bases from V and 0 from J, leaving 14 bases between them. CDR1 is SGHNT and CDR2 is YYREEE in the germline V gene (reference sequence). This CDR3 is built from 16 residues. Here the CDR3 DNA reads TGTGCCAGCAGCCCCCCCAGCGGAAACTCCTACAATGAGCAGTTCTTC. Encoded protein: CASSPPSGNSYNEQFF. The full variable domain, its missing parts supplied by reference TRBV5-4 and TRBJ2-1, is ETGVTQSPTHLIKTRGQQVTLRCSSQSGHNTVSWYQQALGQGPQFIFQYYREEENGRGNFPPRFSGLQFPNYSSELNVNALELDDSALYLCASSPPSGNSYNEQFFGPGTRLTVL.

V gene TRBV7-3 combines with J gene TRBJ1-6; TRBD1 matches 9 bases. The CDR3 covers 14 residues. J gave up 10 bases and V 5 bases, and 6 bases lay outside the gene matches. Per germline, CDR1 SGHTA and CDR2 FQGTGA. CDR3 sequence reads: CASSQTGGNSPLHF. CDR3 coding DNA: TGTGCCAGCAGCCAGACAGGGGGTAACTCACCCCTCCACTTT.